The next 20 T cell receptor beta chains were all read from a single sample in a study of molecular identifiers for immune sequencing clone quantification. TCRdb reanalysed the PCR reads using MiXCR and keeps one entry per CDR3 protein. The sample shows about 640,000 distinct CDR3 sequences, 15% to 20% of them seen only once. Sequencing used naive CD8+ T cells from blood, with Jurkat cell RNA spiked in. The subset was: FACS-sorted CD8+CD4-CCR7+CD45RA+ naive T cells. These receptors all stem from a human donor in good health. Some libraries in this study had Jurkat cell RNA spiked in.

The sample holds many counts of this clonotype. The chain has TRBV21-1 and TRBJ2-5. TRBV21-1 is tagged as a pseudogene. The CDR3 has 14 residues. CDR3 amino acids: CASSPRTVQETQYF. The CDR3 region has the DNA TGTGCCAGCAGCCCACGGACCGTGCAAGAGACCCAGTACTTC.

Comment on this clonotype: A read error may be the cause here, since a much bigger clone is one base away. The chain has TRBV11-2 and TRBJ2-7; no clear D. Trimming left V 7 bases short and J 9 bases short, with 19 bases between. CDR3 length: 13 amino acids. Germline lookup yields CDR1 SGHAT and CDR2 FQNNGV. CDR3 amino acids: CASILRRSVGQYF. The CDR3 DNA is TGTGCCAGCATCCTCCGGCGGTCGGTCGGGCAGTACTTC.

This clonotype has at least ten counts. The chain joins TRBV30 to TRBJ1-4, with D tentatively TRBD1 (5 bases). This CDR3 has 14 amino acids. V lost 0 bases and J lost 5, with 10 bases in between. Looked up from germline, CDR1 is GTSNPN and CDR2 is SVGIG (reference sequence). CDR3 coding DNA: TGTGCCTGGAGTGTAGGGGCTCTGAATGAAAAACTGTTTTTT. Residues: CAWSVGALNEKLFF.

The table lists this clonotype with a count of one. As the CDR3 is not closed by the conserved phenylalanine or tryptophan, this likely results from a read error. The chain couples TRBV11-2 to TRBJ1-1, with D tentatively TRBD1 (6 bases). CDR3 length equals 12 residues. Germline V lookup: CDR1 SGHAT, CDR2 FQNNGV. Trimming pared 4 bases from V and 4 bases from J, leaving 7 bases between. The DNA for the CDR3 is TGTGCCAGCAGCTCACAGGGCACTGAAGCTTTCTCT. Residues: CASSSQGTEAFS.

With regard to this clonotype: This may stem from a read error, because a much larger clone lies one nucleotide away. The chain is built from TRBV13 and TRBJ2-5; D is unclear. CDR3 length: 14 amino acids. In germline, CDR1 is PRHDT, CDR2 FYEKMQ (reference sequence). V was trimmed by 6 bases and J by 4 bases, leaving 15 bases between them. The CDR3 bases are TGTGCCAGCAGACCCCGTGGAGCTCCAGAGACCCAGTACTTC. This gives the protein CASRPRGAPETQYF.

The chain has TRBV12-3 or TRBV12-4 and TRBJ1-1; tentatively, D is TRBD1 (5 bases). The CDR3 spans 13 residues. Deletions cut 8 bases from V and 6 bases from J, with 16 bases between. This CDR3 reads CASSMGGLAEAFF. The CDR3 DNA reads as TGTGCCAGCTCAATGGGGGGACTCGCTGAAGCTTTCTTT.

At least ten counts were recorded for this clonotype. This chain connects TRBV18 to TRBJ1-1; 7 bases agree with TRBD1. V was clipped by 3 bases and J by 3 bases; unmatched bases: 10. The CDR3 runs 16 residues. The V gene's germline CDR1 is KGHSH and CDR2 LQKENI. The chain's CDR3 is CASSPRDSSTYTEAFF. The CDR3 DNA reads TGTGCCAGCTCACCCCGGGACAGTTCAACCTACACTGAAGCTTTCTTT.

This clonotype has ten or more counts. In DNA, the CDR3 is TGTGCCAGCAGTTACGATTTCGGACTCTCTGGGGCCAACGTCCTGACTTTC. Protein: CASSYDFGLSGANVLTF. The V call is TRBV6-6, the J call TRBJ2-6, with a possible D match to TRBD2 (5 bases). Germline lookup yields CDR1 MNHNY and CDR2 SVGAGI (reference sequence). Trimming shortened V by 2 bases and J by 0 bases, and 11 bases separated the two germline ends. The length of the CDR3 is 17 residues.

This clonotype was observed at least ten times. The V and J genes are TRBV4-1 and TRBJ1-4, with D uncertain. The germline CDR1 and CDR2 sequences are MGHRA and YSYEKL. V lost 0 bases, J lost 5 bases, and 10 bases lay in between. This CDR3 has 15 residues. CDR3 in amino acids: CASSQDGMRNEKLFF. The CDR3 coding sequence is TGCGCCAGCAGCCAAGATGGGATGAGGAATGAAAAACTGTTTTTT.

Notes on this clonotype: This could be a read error, since a much larger clone is one nucleotide away. This chain connects TRBV6-1 to TRBJ2-3; D ambiguous. Germline V lookup: CDR1 MNHNS, CDR2 SASEGT. CDR3 size: 18 residues. This CDR3 is CASREKAIMYLSTETQYF. The CDR3 bases are TGTGCCAGCAGAGAAAAAGCAATCATGTACCTTAGCACAGAAACGCAGTATTTT.

This clonotype was counted many times. This chain links TRBV9 with TRBJ2-6; D is undetermined. V was trimmed by 0 bases and J by 4 bases, leaving 17 bases between them. Looked up from germline, CDR1 is SGDLS and CDR2 is YYNGEE. This CDR3 is 18 amino acids long. CDR3 sequence (DNA): TGTGCCAGCAGCGTAGGTCCAACTCTCTATTCGGGGGCCAACGTCCTGACTTTC. It specifies CASSVGPTLYSGANVLTF.

This sequence joins TRBV15 and TRBJ1-5; D might be TRBD2 (6 bases). The J call is doubtful: the DNA matches TRBJ2-3 better. The CDR3 is 14 amino acids. Per germline, CDR1 LNHNV and CDR2 YYDKDF (reference sequence). Here the CDR3 DNA reads TGTGCCACCAGCGATAGGGGAGCGGGTCAGCCCCAGTATTTT. It codes for CATSDRGAGQPQYF.

In this sample, this clonotype turned up many times. CDR3 bases: TGTGCCAGCAGTTTAAGGTGGGACAGGGGACTGAACACTGAAGCTTTCTTT. It yields the protein CASSLRWDRGLNTEAFF. This chain joins TRBV28 and TRBJ1-1; 10 nucleotides match TRBD1. This CDR3 is 17 amino acids long. Germline V gene lookup returns CDR1 MDHEN and CDR2 SYDVKM. V shed 2 bases, J shed 0 bases, and the junction held 6 bases outside the gene matches.

This clonotype was observed a handful of times. The chain links TRBV7-6 to TRBJ2-7, with 8 bases matching TRBD2. V lost 5 bases to trimming and J lost 3 bases; unmatched junction nucleotides: 12. In germline, CDR1 is SGHVS, CDR2 FNYEAQ. The CDR3 runs 16 residues. The CDR3 coding sequence is TGTGCCAGCAGCCAGGCGCGGGGGCGGGAGGTCTACGAGCAGTACTTC. This sequence encodes CASSQARGREVYEQYF. The full variable domain, completed using reference TRBV7-6 and TRBJ2-7, is GAGVSQSPRYKVTKRGQDVALRCDPISGHVSLYWYRQALGQGPEFLTYFNYEAQQDKSGLPNDRFSAERPEGSISTLTIQRTEQRDSAMYRCASSQARGREVYEQYFGPGTRLTVT.

Note on this clonotype: One end of the junction does not line up with germline, which may come from a read error. The V gene is TRBV27, the J gene TRBJ1-4; D gene uncertain. The CDR3 is 17 residues long. Germline V CDR1 and CDR2: MNHEY, SMNVEV (reference sequence). As DNA, the CDR3 is TGTGCCTGCAGTTTTGTGTGCCCCCTCCCAACAAATGAAAAACTGTTTTTT. It specifies CACSFVCPLPTNEKLFF.

There are many counts of this clonotype. The chain joins TRBV2 to TRBJ2-7; 8 nucleotides match TRBD1. The CDR3 consists of 15 residues. Germline CDR1 SNHLY, CDR2 FYNNEI. V dropped 5 bases and J dropped 5; count of bases not matched to a gene: 11. The CDR3 loop is CASSWLDRGENEQYF. CDR3 in DNA: TGTGCCAGCAGTTGGCTCGACAGGGGTGAGAACGAGCAGTACTTC.

There are many counts of this clonotype. The chain joins TRBV7-8 to TRBJ2-5; 7 nucleotides match TRBD1. The CDR3 totals 15 residues. From germline, CDR1 is SGHVS and CDR2 FQNEAQ. Losses at the gene ends were 4 bases for V and 4 bases for J; bases not matched to a gene: 9. Written as DNA, the CDR3 is TGTGCCAGCAGCTACGCCAAGGGGGCGCGAGAGACCCAGTACTTC. This codes for CASSYAKGARETQYF.

This clonotype was seen ten or more times. The rearrangement joins TRBV28 to TRBJ2-6; TRBD1 agrees at 12 bases. This CDR3 has 18 residues. Germline values: CDR1 MDHEN, CDR2 SYDVKM. J gave up 1 base and V 4 bases, and 5 bases lay outside the gene matches. For the CDR3, the DNA is TGTGCCAGCAGTTCGCCGGGACAGGGGGCTTCTGGGGCCAACGTCCTGACTTTC. Its translation is CASSSPGQGASGANVLTF.

This clonotype has just a few counts. The chain carries TRBV5-4 and TRBJ1-1; D uncertain. The V gene lost 1 base and the J gene lost 6 bases, with 10 bases spanning the gap. The CDR3 covers 13 residues. The germline CDR1 and CDR2 sequences are SGHNT and YYREEE (reference sequence). The CDR3 reads CASSLPPYPEAFF. DNA for the CDR3: TGTGCCAGCAGCTTGCCGCCTTACCCTGAAGCTTTCTTT.

As concerns this clonotype: Relative to the germline gene, one junction end is altered; a read error may explain this. The chain recombines TRBV20-1 with TRBJ2-7; D is uncertain. Germline assignment: CDR1 DFQATT and CDR2 SNEGSKA (reference sequence). The CDR3 spans 13 residues. DNA of the CDR3: TGCAGTGCTAGACAGGATGCGTCCTGCGAGCAGTACTTC. Translated, it gives CSARQDASCEQYF.